This T cell receptor (beta chain) is from a study of blood T cell repertoires in COVID-19. In the original processing: Amplification from reference gene primers served as the basis for estimated nucleated cell counts. Some clones are missing from TCRdb's copy, which holds only in-frame ones; the method was immunoSEQ multiplex PCR. The V and J calls and the clone size are those of that table, but D and trimming were determined from the DNA. The sample has 200,000 to 250,000 clones, about 84% seen once. With termini counted, the CDR3 has 12 amino acids. The germline gives CDR1 KGHSH, CDR2 LQKENI. Participants came from fewer than 25 US areas, aged roughly 18 to 100 years. Cohorts were determined from participant-reported clinical history. Of note for this clone: The conserved final phenylalanine or tryptophan is absent from the CDR3, which likely points to a read error. It is unclear where the CDR3 begins or ends on the DNA, so no DNA is shown, and the CDR3 is as TCRdb lists it.

The specimen sequenced was PBMCs or T cells enriched from blood (not recorded which). V is TRBV18 and J is TRBJ2-3; the table assigns TRBD2, which was not confirmed against the DNA. The clonotype was recovered from a man aged 25-45 years with acute COVID-19. CDR3 residues: CASSPGRGGGIP.